A single sample is the source of the 9 T cell receptor beta chains below, sequenced in a study of T cell repertoires in cytomegalovirus infection. TCRdb called the reads again in MiXCR, with one record for every CDR3 protein. The sample holds about 570,000 distinct CDR3 sequences, almost 40% seen once. Antigen specificity for these receptors is unknown. Material: cultured PBMCs, obtained from culture after CMV antigen stimulation. These receptors originate from a human donor in good health (CMV status not recorded). Some clones in this sample may be carry-over from other donors' samples.

The chain has TRBV12-3 or TRBV12-4 and TRBJ1-1; no clear D. The CDR3 runs to 15 residues. V was shortened by 6 bases and J by 3 bases, with 17 bases between the two germline ends. For the CDR3, the DNA is TGTGCCAGCAGACGGGGATGGAGAACGCACACTGAAGCTTTCTTT. Translation: CASRRGWRTHTEAFF.

The chain has TRBV12-3 or TRBV12-4 and TRBJ2-2; 7 nucleotides line up with TRBD2. V trimming: 7 bases; J trimming: 2 bases; junction bases outside the gene matches: 10. CDR3 length equals 16 residues. The CDR3 region has the DNA TGTGCCAGCACTTCCCGATTAGCGGGTAACACCGGGGAGCTGTTTTTT. Translating gives CASTSRLAGNTGELFF.

This clonotype has only a few counts. V usage is TRBV6-1 and J usage is TRBJ2-2; TRBD1 matches 9 bases. The CDR3 is 15 residues long. Germline CDR1 MNHNS, CDR2 SASEGT. V lost 6 bases and J lost 0; bases outside the gene matches: 2. This CDR3 reads CASRTGGANTGELFF. CDR3 in DNA: TGTGCCAGCAGAACAGGGGGCGCGAACACCGGGGAGCTGTTTTTT.

The chain combines TRBV5-5 with TRBJ2-1; 9 bases are shared with TRBD2. With V trimmed by 5 bases and J by 3 bases, 6 bases remained unmatched. CDR1 and CDR2 (germline): SGHKS, YYEKEE (reference sequence). The CDR3 contains 15 residues. CDR3 protein: CASRPTTSGYNEQFF. The CDR3 region has the DNA TGTGCCAGCAGGCCGACGACTAGCGGCTACAATGAGCAGTTCTTC.

The CDR3 DNA sequence: TGTGCCATCAGTGGGGCCCGGCAAGACAATGAAAAACTGTTTTTT. Amino acids: CAISGARQDNEKLFF. This chain connects TRBV10-3 to TRBJ1-4; no firm D call. The ends were cut back, 4 bases at V and 5 bases at J, with 14 bases in the middle. Germline V CDR1 and CDR2: ENHRY, SYGVKD. This CDR3 region has 15 residues.

The chain couples TRBV28 to TRBJ2-3; possible D gene TRBD1, 6 bases. In germline, CDR1 is MDHEN, CDR2 SYDVKM. The CDR3 has 20 residues. Trimming stripped 3 bases from V and 2 bases from J, with 27 bases between. CDR3 region: CASSFGPFRPSTGPTDTQYF. As DNA, the CDR3 is TGTGCCAGCAGTTTTGGCCCTTTCCGCCCCTCGACAGGCCCCACAGATACGCAGTATTTT.

The CDR3 DNA sequence: TGTGCCAGCAGCTTCCGACGGATCCTCACAGATACGCAGTATTTT. Its protein product is CASSFRRILTDTQYF. This chain links TRBV5-5 with TRBJ2-3, with D uncertain. CDR1 is SGHKS and CDR2 is YYEKEE in the germline V gene (reference sequence). The CDR3 runs to 15 residues. V was cut by 2 bases and J by 2 bases, with 12 bases left in between.

This clonotype came up many times. This rearrangement joins TRBV7-2 to TRBJ2-1, with 8 positions matching TRBD1. Per the germline V gene, CDR1 is SGHTA and CDR2 is FQGNSA. The J segment lost 10 bases and the V segment lost 7 bases, leaving 15 bases of the junction unmatched. This CDR3 is 15 amino acids long. The CDR3 loop is CASTPDRVPVWEQFF. The CDR3 region has the DNA TGTGCCAGCACCCCGGACAGGGTCCCTGTTTGGGAGCAGTTCTTC.

This chain connects TRBV6-1 to TRBJ1-4; a weak D match, TRBD1 (5 bases). Germline V gene data show CDR1 as MNHNS and CDR2 as SASEGT. This CDR3 comprises 15 residues. The ends were cut back, 7 bases at V and 3 bases at J, with 15 bases in the middle. DNA for the CDR3: TGTGCCAGCACTGCCGGTGGGGGATCTAATGAAAAACTGTTTTTT. The encoded protein is CASTAGGGSNEKLFF.